This T cell receptor beta chain derives from a study of CD8 T cells in Susac syndrome. Broader study findings: Individuals included in the TCR sequencing and HLA analysis were acknowledged by the study to be relatively few in number.

On this clonotype: No antigen is known for it.

Random hexamers served to reverse transcribe roughly 0.5 to 1 ug RNA. A single record per CDR3 protein comes from TCRdb applying MiXCR to the immunoSEQ multiplex PCR reads. This sample has around 180,000 distinct CDR3 sequences; 90% to 95% occur once, and the top ten carry 0.15% to 0.2%. Germline V CDR1 and CDR2: SGHTA, FQGNSA. Trimming removed 3 bases from V and 1 base from J, with 12 bases in between. There are 15 residues in the CDR3. The source is a human donor with multiple sclerosis. The sequencing input was CD8+ T cells from PBMCs. The chain links TRBV7-2 to TRBJ2-5; D gene uncertain. In nucleotides, the CDR3 is TGTGCCAGCAGCTTTCGGAGTACCCTCCAAGAGACCCAGTACTTC. As protein: CASSFRSTLQETQYF.